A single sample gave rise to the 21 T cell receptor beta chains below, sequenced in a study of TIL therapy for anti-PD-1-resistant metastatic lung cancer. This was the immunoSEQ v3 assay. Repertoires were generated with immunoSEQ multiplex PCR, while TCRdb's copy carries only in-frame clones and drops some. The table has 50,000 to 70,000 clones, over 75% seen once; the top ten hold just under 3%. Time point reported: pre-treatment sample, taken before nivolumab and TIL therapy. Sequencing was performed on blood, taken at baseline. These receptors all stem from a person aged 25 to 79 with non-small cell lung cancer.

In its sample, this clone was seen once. CDR3 coding DNA: TGTGCCAGCAGCTTATGGCAGGGGGAAAATCAGCCCCAGCATTTT. This translates into CASSLWQGENQPQHF. This chain connects TRBV7-6 to TRBJ1-5; 7 nucleotides agree with TRBD1. Losses at the gene ends were 2 bases for V and 4 bases for J; bases not matched to a gene: 5. The CDR3 sequence is 15 residues long. From germline, CDR1 is SGHVS and CDR2 FNYEAQ.

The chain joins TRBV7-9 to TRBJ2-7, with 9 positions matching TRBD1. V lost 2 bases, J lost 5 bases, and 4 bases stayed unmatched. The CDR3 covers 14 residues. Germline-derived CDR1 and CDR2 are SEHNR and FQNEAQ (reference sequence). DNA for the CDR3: TGTGCCAGCAGCTTAAGGGACAGGGTTGACGAGCAGTACTTC. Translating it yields CASSLRDRVDEQYF.

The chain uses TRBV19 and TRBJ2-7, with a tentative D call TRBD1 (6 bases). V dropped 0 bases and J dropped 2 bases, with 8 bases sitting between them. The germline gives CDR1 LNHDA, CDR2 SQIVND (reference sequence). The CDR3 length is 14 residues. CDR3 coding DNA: TGTGCCAGTAGTATAGACAGGGGTCCCTACGAGCAGTACTTC. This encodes CASSIDRGPYEQYF.

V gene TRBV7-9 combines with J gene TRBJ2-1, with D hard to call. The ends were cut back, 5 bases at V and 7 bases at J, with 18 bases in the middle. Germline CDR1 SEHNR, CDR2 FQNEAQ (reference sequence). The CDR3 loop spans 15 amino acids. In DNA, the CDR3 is TGTGCCAGCAGCCCCCCCGGGCCCCGCGGAAATGAGCAGTTCTTC. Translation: CASSPPGPRGNEQFF.

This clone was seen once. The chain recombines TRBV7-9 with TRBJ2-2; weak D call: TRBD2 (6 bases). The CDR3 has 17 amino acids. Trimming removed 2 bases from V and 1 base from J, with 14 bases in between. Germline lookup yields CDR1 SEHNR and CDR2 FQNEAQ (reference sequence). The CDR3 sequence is CASSLPTLRENTGELFF. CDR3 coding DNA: TGTGCCAGCAGCTTACCTACCTTGCGGGAGAACACCGGGGAGCTGTTTTTT.

CDR3 in amino acids: CAWSETISGNTIYF. CDR3 bases: TGTGCCTGGAGTGAGACCATCTCTGGAAACACCATATATTTT. V gene TRBV30 combines with J gene TRBJ1-3; no firm D call. The germline gives CDR1 GTSNPN, CDR2 SVGIG (reference sequence). Trimming took off 1 base at V and 0 bases at J, with 7 bases between the two ends. The CDR3 loop spans 14 amino acids.

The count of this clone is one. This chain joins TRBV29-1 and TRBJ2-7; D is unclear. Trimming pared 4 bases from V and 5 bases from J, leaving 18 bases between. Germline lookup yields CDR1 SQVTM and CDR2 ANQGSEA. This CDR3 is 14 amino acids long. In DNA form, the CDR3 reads TGCAGCGTTGCCCAACCGCCCTCTGTGCACGAGCAGTACTTC. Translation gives CSVAQPPSVHEQYF.

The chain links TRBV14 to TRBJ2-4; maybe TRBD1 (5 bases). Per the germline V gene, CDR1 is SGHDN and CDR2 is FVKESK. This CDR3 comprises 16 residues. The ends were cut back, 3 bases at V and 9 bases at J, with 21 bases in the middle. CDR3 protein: CASSHPTPQGRSIQYF. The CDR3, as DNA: TGTGCCAGCAGCCACCCTACCCCGCAGGGTCGGAGCATTCAGTACTTC.

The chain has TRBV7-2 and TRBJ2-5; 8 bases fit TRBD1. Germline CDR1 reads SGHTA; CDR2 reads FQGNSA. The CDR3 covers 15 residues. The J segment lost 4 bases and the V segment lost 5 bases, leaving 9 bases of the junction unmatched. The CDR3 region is CASSPTGGFRETQYF. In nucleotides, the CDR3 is TGTGCCAGCAGCCCCACAGGGGGTTTTCGAGAGACCCAGTACTTC.

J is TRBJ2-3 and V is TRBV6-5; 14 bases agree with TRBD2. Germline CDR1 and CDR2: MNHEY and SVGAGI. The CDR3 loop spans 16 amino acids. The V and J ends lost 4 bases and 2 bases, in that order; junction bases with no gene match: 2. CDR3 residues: CASSWGLAGDTDTQYF. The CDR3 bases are TGTGCCAGCAGTTGGGGACTAGCGGGGGACACAGATACGCAGTATTTT.

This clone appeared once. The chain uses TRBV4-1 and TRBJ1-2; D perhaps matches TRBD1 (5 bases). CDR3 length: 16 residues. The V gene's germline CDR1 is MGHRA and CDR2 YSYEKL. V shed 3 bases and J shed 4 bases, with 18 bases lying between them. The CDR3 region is CASSQDGTAIFYGYTF. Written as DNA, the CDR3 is TGCGCCAGCAGCCAGGACGGGACCGCTATCTTCTATGGCTACACCTTC.

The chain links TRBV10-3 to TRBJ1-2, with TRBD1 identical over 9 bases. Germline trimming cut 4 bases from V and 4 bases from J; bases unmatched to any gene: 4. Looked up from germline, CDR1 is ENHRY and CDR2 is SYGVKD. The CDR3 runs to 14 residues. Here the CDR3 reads CAISGSDRGYGYTF. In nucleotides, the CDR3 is TGTGCCATCAGTGGGTCGGACAGGGGCTATGGCTACACCTTC.

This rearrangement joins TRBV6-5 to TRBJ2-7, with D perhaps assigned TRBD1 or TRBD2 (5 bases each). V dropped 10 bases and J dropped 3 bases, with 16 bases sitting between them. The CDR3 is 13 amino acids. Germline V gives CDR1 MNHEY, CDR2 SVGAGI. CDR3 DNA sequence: TGTGCCACCATAGATTCGAGGGGCTACGAGCAGTACTTC. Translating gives CATIDSRGYEQYF.

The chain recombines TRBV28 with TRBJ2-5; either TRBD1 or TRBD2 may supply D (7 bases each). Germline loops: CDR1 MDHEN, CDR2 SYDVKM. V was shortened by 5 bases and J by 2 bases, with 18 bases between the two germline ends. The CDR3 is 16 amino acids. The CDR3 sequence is CASSGNRGGRQETQYF. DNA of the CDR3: TGTGCCAGCAGTGGCAACAGGGGAGGGCGGCAAGAGACCCAGTACTTC.

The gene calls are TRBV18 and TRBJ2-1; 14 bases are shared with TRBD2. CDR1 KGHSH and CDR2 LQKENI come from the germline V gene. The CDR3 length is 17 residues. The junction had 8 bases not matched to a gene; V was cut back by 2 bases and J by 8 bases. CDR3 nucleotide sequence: TGTGCCAGCTCACCAGAAGGACTAGCGGGAGGTACGGATGAGCAGTTCTTC. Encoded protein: CASSPEGLAGGTDEQFF.

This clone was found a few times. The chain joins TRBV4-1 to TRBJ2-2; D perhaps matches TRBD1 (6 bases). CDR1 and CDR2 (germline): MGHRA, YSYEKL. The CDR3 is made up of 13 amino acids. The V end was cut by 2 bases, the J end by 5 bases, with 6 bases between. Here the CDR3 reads CASSQTGTGELFF. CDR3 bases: TGCGCCAGCAGCCAAACAGGGACCGGGGAGCTGTTTTTT.

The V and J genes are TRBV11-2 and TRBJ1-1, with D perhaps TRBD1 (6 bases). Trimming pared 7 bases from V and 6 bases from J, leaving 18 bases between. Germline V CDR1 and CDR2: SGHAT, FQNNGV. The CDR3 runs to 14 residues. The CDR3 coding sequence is TGTGCCAGCACCACATCCCAGGGGCGCGCTGAAGCTTTCTTT. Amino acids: CASTTSQGRAEAFF. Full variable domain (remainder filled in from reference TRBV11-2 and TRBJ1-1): EAGVAQSPRYKIIEKRQSVAFWCNPISGHATLYWYQQILGQGPKLLIQFQNNGVVDDSQLPKDRFSAERLKGVDSTLKIQPAKLEDSAVYLCASTTSQGRAEAFFGQGTRLTVV.

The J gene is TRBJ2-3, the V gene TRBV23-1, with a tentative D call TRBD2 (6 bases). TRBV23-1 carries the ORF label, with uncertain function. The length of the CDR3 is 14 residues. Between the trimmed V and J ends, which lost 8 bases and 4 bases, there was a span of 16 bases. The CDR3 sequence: CASGTGTGADTQYF. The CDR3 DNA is TGCGCCAGCGGTACCGGGACTGGGGCAGATACGCAGTATTTT.

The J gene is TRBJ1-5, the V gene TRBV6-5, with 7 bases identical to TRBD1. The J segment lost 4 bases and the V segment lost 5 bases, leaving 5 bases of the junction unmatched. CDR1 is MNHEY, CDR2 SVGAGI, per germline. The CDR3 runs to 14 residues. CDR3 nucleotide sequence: TGTGCCAGCAGTCGAGGGGGCGCAAATCAGCCCCAGCATTTT. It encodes CASSRGGANQPQHF.

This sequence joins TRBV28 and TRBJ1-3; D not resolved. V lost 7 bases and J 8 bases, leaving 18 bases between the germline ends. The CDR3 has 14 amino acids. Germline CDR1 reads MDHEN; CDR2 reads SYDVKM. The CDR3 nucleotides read TGTGCCAGCAACCCGGTCCTACCTGCGGACACCATATATTTT. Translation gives CASNPVLPADTIYF.

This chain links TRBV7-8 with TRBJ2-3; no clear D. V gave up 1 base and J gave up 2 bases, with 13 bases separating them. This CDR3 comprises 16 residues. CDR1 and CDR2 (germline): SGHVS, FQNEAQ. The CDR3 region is CASSLGFSRNTDTQYF. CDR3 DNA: TGTGCCAGCAGCTTAGGGTTCTCGAGAAACACAGATACGCAGTATTTT.